This TCR beta chain was found in a study of CD8 T cells in ankylosing spondylitis. This clonotype was picked up a small number of times. TCRdb reanalysed the 5' RACE reads using MiXCR and keeps one entry per CDR3 protein. The table records under 450,000 distinct CDR3 sequences, 20% to 25% of them present only once. Germline V gene data show CDR1 as DFQATT and CDR2 as SNEGSKA (reference sequence). Trimming removed 6 bases from V and 2 bases from J; junction bases left unmatched: 3. This CDR3 has 13 amino acids. The V call is TRBV20-1, the J call TRBJ2-2, with 7 bases that match TRBD1. The source is a male donor with ankylosing spondylitis or in good health (not recorded which). The material sequenced was blood, either unsorted or a sorted T cell fraction (not recorded which). The CDR3 here is CSARGINTGELFF. DNA of the CDR3: TGCAGTGCCAGGGGGATCAACACCGGGGAGCTGTTTTTT.